This T cell receptor beta chain comes out of a study of blood T cell repertoires in COVID-19. Whole-study context: The origin of the acute and convalescent COVID-19 samples was the United States, Italy and Spain. In each case, the material was cDNA or gDNA derived from T cells, B-cell-depleted T cells, or PBMCs.

Authors' methods: Researchers report that nucleated cell counts were estimated from reference gene primer amplification. TCRdb keeps only in-frame clones here, not all; method: immunoSEQ multiplex PCR. The DNA gave D and trimming, while V, J and clone size come from that table. The table shows 150,000 to 200,000 clones, with 85% to 95% occurring only once. The germline CDR1 and CDR2 sequences are SGHNT and YYREEE (reference sequence). The CDR3 sequence is 17 residues long. V lost 0 bases and J lost 4, with 16 bases in between. The origin of this receptor is a man aged 50-59 years with acute or convalescent COVID-19. The sample comprised peripheral blood. This chain uses TRBV5-4 with TRBJ2-2, with D perhaps matching TRBD1 (6 bases). The chain's CDR3 is CASSLDRARGFTGELFF. CDR3 DNA sequence: TGTGCCAGCAGCTTGGACAGGGCCAGGGGATTCACCGGGGAGCTGTTTTTT.